The following is a TCR beta chain sequence with its context. Generated by immunoSEQ multiplex PCR, the TCRdb table keeps only in-frame clones and is missing some. The sample gives under 200,000 clones, roughly 80% of which show up once; 4.4% is in the top ten. CDR1 is SGHAT, CDR2 FQDESV, per germline (reference sequence). The ends were cut back, 4 bases at V and 2 bases at J, with 15 bases in the middle. This CDR3 is built from 16 residues. This sample was included in a study of blood T cell repertoires in COVID-19. Cohort 3 recovery required two negative PCRs, clearance, or symptom resolution. The TCR comes from a woman between 45 and 65 years old who had recovered from COVID-19. The chain uses TRBV11-1 and TRBJ1-3, with D maybe TRBD1 (5 bases). Sequenced material: PBMCs or T cells enriched from blood (not recorded which). In DNA form, the CDR3 reads TGTGCCAGCAGCTCCGGTGGGGCGCCGACTGGAAACACCATATATTTT. This translates into CASSSGGAPTGNTIYF. The full variable domain, rest sourced from reference TRBV11-1 and TRBJ1-3, is EAEVAQSPRYKITEKSQAVAFWCDPISGHATLYWYRQILGQGPELLVQFQDESVVDDSQLPKDRFSAERLKGVDSTLKIQPAELGDSAMYLCASSSGGAPTGNTIYFGEGSWLTVV.